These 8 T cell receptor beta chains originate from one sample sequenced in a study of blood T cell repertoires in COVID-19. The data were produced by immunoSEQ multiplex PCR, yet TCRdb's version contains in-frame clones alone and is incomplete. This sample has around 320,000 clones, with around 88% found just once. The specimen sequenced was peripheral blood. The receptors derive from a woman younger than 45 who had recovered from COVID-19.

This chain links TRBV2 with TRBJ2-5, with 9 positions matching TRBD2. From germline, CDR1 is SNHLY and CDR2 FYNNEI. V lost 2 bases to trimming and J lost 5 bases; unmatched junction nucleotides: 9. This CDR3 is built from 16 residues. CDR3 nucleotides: TGTGCCAGCAGTGAAAATGGCGGGGGGGCGTGGGAGACCCAGTACTTC. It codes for CASSENGGGAWETQYF.

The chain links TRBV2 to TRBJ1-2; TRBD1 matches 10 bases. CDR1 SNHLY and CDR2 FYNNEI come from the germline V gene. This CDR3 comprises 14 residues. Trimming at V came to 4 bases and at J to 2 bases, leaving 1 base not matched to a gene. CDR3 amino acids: CASSADRGNYGYTF. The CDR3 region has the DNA TGTGCCAGCAGTGCGGACAGGGGGAACTATGGCTACACCTTC.

CDR3 nucleotides: TGCGCCAGCAGCTATTCATCAGGGGTCCCCTACGAGCAGTACTTC. It yields the protein CASSYSSGVPYEQYF. The chain is built from TRBV5-1 and TRBJ2-7; tentative D call: TRBD1 (6 bases). This CDR3 region has 15 residues. CDR1 and CDR2 from the germline V gene are SGHRS and YFSETQ. The germline V and J ends were trimmed by 3 bases and 2 bases, with 15 bases remaining between them.

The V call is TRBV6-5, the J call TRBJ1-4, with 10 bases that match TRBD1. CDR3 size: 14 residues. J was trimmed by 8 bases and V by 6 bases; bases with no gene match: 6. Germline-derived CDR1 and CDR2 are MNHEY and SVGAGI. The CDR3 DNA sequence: TGTGCCAGCAGGCTGGACAGGGGGAGAGAAAAACTGTTTTTT. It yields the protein CASRLDRGREKLFF.

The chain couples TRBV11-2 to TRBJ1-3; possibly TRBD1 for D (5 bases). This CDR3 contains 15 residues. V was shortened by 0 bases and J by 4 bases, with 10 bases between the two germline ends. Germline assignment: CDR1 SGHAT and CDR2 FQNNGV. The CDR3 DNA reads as TGTGCCAGCAGCTTAGAAGCGGGGGTCGGAAACACCATATATTTT. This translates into CASSLEAGVGNTIYF.

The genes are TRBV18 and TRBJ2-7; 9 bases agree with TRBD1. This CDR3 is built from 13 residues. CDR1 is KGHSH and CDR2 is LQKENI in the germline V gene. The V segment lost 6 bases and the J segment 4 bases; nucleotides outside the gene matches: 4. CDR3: CASSQTGGYEQYF. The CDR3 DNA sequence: TGTGCCAGCTCGCAGACAGGGGGGTACGAGCAGTACTTC.

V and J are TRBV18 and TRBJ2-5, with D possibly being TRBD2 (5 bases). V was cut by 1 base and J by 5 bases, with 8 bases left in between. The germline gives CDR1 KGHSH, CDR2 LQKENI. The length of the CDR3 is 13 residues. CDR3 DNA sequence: TGTGCCAGCTCACCACTGACGGGGGAGACCCAGTACTTC. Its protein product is CASSPLTGETQYF.

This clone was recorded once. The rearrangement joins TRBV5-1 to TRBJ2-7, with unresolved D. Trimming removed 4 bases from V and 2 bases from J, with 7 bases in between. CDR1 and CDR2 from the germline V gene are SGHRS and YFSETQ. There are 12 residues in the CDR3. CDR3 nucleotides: TGCGCCAGCAGCACCAGTCCCTACGAGCAGTACTTC. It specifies CASSTSPYEQYF.